The 11 T cell receptor beta chains given below trace back to one sample, sequenced in a study of cytomegalovirus exposure and HLA in healthy donors. Researchers ran the PCR with 60 Vbeta and 13 Jbeta primers. Profiled with immunoSEQ multiplex PCR; TCRdb holds only in-frame clones, not every one. The sample carries 200,000 to 250,000 clones, over 80% recorded once. Sequenced: PBMCs. These receptor sequences come from a woman between 35 and 50 years old in good health and CMV-seropositive.

The CDR3 nucleotides read TGCAGCGCCCGACCGGACAGAAACACCGGGGAGCTGTTTTTT. Protein product: CSARPDRNTGELFF. The chain combines TRBV29-1 with TRBJ2-2; maybe TRBD1 (6 bases). The germline V gene has CDR1 SQVTM and CDR2 ANQGSEA. V was clipped by 7 bases and J by 2 bases, with 14 bases between them. This CDR3 has 14 residues.

In this sample, this clone turned up a few times. This chain uses TRBV28 with TRBJ1-5; 8 bases align to TRBD1. The V and J ends lost 5 bases and 5 bases, in that order; junction bases with no gene match: 5. Germline assignment: CDR1 MDHEN and CDR2 SYDVKM. The CDR3 length is 14 residues. The CDR3 DNA reads as TGTGCCAGCAGTCCGACAGGGGAGTATCAGCCCCAGCATTTT. Protein product: CASSPTGEYQPQHF.

The chain couples TRBV7-2 to TRBJ2-2, with 10 bases matching TRBD2. The CDR3 loop spans 14 amino acids. The trim removed 11 bases at V and 4 bases at J, leaving 7 bases unmatched. Germline CDR1 reads SGHTA; CDR2 reads FQGNSA. The CDR3 nucleotides are TGTGCCTCCGGAGTAGCGGGAGGCACCGGGGAGCTGTTTTTT. This gives the protein CASGVAGGTGELFF. Using reference TRBV7-2 and TRBJ2-2 for the parts outside the CDR3, the full variable domain is GAGVSQSPSNKVTEKGKDVELRCDPISGHTALYWYRQSLGQGLEFLIYFQGNSAPDKSGLPSDRFSAERTGGSVSTLTIQRTQQEDSAVYLCASGVAGGTGELFFGEGSRLTVL.

The chain uses TRBV5-1 and TRBJ1-1, with 8 bases identical to TRBD1. The V and J ends lost 2 bases and 0 bases, in that order; junction bases with no gene match: 0. This CDR3 has 14 residues. Looked up from germline, CDR1 is SGHRS and CDR2 is YFSETQ. The CDR3 loop is CASSLQGVNTEAFF. The CDR3 nucleotides are TGCGCCAGCAGCTTACAGGGGGTGAACACTGAAGCTTTCTTT.

This chain uses TRBV30 with TRBJ1-1; D ambiguous. Deletions cut 0 bases from V and 2 bases from J, with 7 bases between. The CDR3 extends over 13 amino acids. Germline V gives CDR1 GTSNPN, CDR2 SVGIG (reference sequence). CDR3: CAWSVETNTEAFF. As DNA, the CDR3 is TGTGCCTGGAGTGTAGAGACAAACACTGAAGCTTTCTTT.

This chain uses TRBV18 with TRBJ2-5; weak D call: TRBD2 (5 bases). The germline V gene has CDR1 KGHSH and CDR2 LQKENI. V shed 2 bases and J shed 5 bases, with 18 bases lying between them. This CDR3 is 16 amino acids long. The CDR3 region has the DNA TGTGCCAGCTCACCATCTGTACCAGCGGTGGCGGAGACCCAGTACTTC. Its translation: CASSPSVPAVAETQYF.

The chain carries TRBV7-8 and TRBJ1-2, with 9 bases lining up with TRBD1. With 5 bases clipped from V and 3 bases from J, the junction kept 7 bases outside the gene matches. Germline V gene data show CDR1 as SGHVS and CDR2 as FQNEAQ. The CDR3 contains 15 residues. The CDR3 sequence: CASSPRTGAYYGYTF. Here the CDR3 DNA reads TGTGCCAGCAGCCCACGGACAGGGGCGTACTATGGCTACACCTTC.

This clone was detected a few times. CDR3 DNA: TGTGCCTGGACCGGGGTGGAATCAAGCTACAATGAGCAGTTCTTC. This translates into CAWTGVESSYNEQFF. The rearrangement links TRBV30 to TRBJ2-1; D perhaps matches TRBD2 (5 bases). CDR3 length equals 15 residues. The germline CDR1 and CDR2 sequences are GTSNPN and SVGIG (reference sequence). V lost 4 bases and J lost 3, with 16 bases in between.

The sample holds a few counts of this clone. This chain links TRBV5-1 with TRBJ2-3, with D possibly TRBD2 on 6 matching bases. V was pared by 7 bases and J by 0 bases, with 15 bases between. The germline gives CDR1 SGHRS, CDR2 YFSETQ. The CDR3 consists of 15 residues. The CDR3 spells CASGNSGTSTDTQYF. Written as DNA, the CDR3 is TGCGCCAGCGGAAACTCCGGGACTAGCACAGATACGCAGTATTTT.

This clone was seen a single time. The genes are TRBV9 and TRBJ1-1, with 11 positions matching TRBD1. CDR3 length: 18 residues. Trimming cost V 4 bases and J 1 base; bases outside gene matches: 12. CDR1 is SGDLS and CDR2 is YYNGEE in the germline V gene. The DNA for the CDR3 is TGTGCCAGCAGCTTCTCCGGGACAGGGGGTAGTGGGAACACTGAAGCTTTCTTT. Translating it yields CASSFSGTGGSGNTEAFF.

The V and J genes are TRBV5-4 and TRBJ1-6; no reliable D call. The CDR3 is 16 amino acids. V lost 3 bases and J 0 bases, leaving 10 bases between the germline ends. From germline, CDR1 is SGHNT and CDR2 YYREEE (reference sequence). The CDR3 coding sequence is TGTGCCAGCAGCTCGACCGGGAGCTCCTATAATTCACCCCTCCACTTT. Encoded protein: CASSSTGSSYNSPLHF.